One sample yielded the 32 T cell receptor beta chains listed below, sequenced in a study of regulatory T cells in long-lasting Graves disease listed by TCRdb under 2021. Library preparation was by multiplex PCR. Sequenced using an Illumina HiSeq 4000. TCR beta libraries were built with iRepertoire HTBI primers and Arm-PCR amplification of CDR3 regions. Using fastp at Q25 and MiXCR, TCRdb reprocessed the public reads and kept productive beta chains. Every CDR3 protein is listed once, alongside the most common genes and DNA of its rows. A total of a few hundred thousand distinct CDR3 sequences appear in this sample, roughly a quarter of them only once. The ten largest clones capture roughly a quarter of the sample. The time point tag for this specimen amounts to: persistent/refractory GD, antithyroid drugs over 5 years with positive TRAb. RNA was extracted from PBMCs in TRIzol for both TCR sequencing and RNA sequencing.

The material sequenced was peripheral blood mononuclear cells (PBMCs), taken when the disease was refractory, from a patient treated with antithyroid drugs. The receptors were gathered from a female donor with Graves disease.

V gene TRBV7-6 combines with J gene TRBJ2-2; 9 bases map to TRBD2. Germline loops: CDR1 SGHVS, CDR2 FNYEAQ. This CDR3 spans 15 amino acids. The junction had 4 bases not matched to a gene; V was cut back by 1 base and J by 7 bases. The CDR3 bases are TGTGCCAGCAGCTTAGGCGGTAGCGGGGGCGGGGAGCTGTTTTTT. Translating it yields CASSLGGSGGGELFF.

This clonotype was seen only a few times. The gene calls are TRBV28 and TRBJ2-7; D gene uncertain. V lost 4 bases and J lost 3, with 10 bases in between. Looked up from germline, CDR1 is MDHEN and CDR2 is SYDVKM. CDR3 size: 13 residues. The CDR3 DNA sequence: TGTGCCAGCAGTTCCGATTTTTTCTACGAGCAGTACTTC. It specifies CASSSDFFYEQYF.

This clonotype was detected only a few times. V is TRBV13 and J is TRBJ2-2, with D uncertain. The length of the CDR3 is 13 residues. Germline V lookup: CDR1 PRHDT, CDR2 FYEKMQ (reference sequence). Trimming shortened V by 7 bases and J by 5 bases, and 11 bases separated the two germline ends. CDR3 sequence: CASTVVITGELFF. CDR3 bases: TGTGCCAGCACCGTAGTCATAACCGGGGAGCTGTTTTTT. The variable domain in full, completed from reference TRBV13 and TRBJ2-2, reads AAGVIQSPRHLIKEKRETATLKCYPIPRHDTVYWYQQGPGQDPQFLISFYEKMQSDKGSIPDRFSAQQFSDYHSELNMSSLELGDSALYFCASTVVITGELFFGEGSRLTVL.

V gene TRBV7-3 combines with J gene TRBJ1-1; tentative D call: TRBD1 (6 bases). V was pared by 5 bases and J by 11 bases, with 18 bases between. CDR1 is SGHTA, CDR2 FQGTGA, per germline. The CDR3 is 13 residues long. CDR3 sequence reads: CASSPSGGREAFF. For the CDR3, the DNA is TGTGCCAGCAGCCCCTCCGGGGGCAGGGAGGCTTTCTTT.

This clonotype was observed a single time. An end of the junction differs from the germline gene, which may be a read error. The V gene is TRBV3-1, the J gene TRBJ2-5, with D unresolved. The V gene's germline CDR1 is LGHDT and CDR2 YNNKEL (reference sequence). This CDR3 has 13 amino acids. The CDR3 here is CASSAEVQEAQYF. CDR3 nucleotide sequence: TGTGCCAGCAGCGCAGAGGTACAAGAGGCCCAGTACTTC.

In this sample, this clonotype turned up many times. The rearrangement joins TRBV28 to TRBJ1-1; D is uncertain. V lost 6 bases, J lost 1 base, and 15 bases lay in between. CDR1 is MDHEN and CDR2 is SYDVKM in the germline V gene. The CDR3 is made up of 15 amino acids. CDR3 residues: CASRYGRAKNTEAFF. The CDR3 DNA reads TGTGCCAGCAGGTACGGACGGGCAAAGAACACTGAAGCTTTCTTT. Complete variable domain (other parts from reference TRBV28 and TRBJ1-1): DVKVTQSSRYLVKRTGEKVFLECVQDMDHENMFWYRQDPGLGLRLIYFSYDVKMKEKGDIPEGYSVSREKKERFSLILESASTNQTSMYLCASRYGRAKNTEAFFGQGTRLTVV.

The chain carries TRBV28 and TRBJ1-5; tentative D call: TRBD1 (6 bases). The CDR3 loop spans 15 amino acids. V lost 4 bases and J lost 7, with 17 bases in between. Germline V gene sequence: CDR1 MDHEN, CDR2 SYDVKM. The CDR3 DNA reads TGTGCCAGCAGTTATGCAGGGGTCTATGGACAGCCCCAGCATTTT. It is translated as CASSYAGVYGQPQHF.

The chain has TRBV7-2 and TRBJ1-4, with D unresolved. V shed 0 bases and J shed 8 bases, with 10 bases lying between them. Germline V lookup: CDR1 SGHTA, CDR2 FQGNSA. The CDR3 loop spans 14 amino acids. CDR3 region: CASSLAGSGEKLFF. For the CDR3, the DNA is TGTGCCAGCAGCTTAGCAGGGAGTGGGGAAAAACTGTTTTTT.

The CDR3 sequence is CSVEDTTSYGYTF. For the CDR3, the DNA is TGCAGCGTTGAAGATACAACAAGCTATGGCTACACCTTC. V gene TRBV29-1 combines with J gene TRBJ1-2; no clear D. The germline V gene has CDR1 SQVTM and CDR2 ANQGSEA. The V end was cut by 0 bases, the J end by 4 bases, with 9 bases between. The CDR3 is 13 amino acids.

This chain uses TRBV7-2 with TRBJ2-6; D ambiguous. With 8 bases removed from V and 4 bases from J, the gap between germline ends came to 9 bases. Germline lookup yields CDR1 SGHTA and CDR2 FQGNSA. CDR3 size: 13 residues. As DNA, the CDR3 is TGTGCCAGCTCCCGCCCCGGGGCCAACGTCCTGACTTTC. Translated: CASSRPGANVLTF.

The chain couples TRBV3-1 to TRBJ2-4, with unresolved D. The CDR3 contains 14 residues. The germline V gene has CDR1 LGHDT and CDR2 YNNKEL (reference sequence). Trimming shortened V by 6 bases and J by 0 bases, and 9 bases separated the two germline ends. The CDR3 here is CASSFLGAKNIQYF. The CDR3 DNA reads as TGTGCCAGCAGTTTTTTGGGAGCCAAAAACATTCAGTACTTC.

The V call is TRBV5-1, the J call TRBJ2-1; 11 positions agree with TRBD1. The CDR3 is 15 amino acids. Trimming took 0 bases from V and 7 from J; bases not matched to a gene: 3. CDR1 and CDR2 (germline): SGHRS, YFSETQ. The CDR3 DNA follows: TGCGCCAGCAGCTTGGTGGGGGACAGGGGGAATGAGCAGTTCTTC. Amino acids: CASSLVGDRGNEQFF.

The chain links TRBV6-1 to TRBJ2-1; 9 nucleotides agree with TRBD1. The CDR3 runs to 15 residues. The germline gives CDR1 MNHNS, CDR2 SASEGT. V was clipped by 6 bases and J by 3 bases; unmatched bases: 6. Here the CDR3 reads CASRTGGVLYNEQFF. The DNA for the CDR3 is TGTGCCAGCAGGACAGGGGGGGTCCTCTACAATGAGCAGTTCTTC.

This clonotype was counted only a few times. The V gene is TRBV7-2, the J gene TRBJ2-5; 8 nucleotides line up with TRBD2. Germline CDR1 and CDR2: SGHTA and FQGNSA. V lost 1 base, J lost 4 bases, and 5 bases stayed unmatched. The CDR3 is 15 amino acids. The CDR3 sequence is CASSLVSGSGETQYF. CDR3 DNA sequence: TGTGCCAGCAGCTTAGTAAGCGGGAGTGGAGAGACCCAGTACTTC.

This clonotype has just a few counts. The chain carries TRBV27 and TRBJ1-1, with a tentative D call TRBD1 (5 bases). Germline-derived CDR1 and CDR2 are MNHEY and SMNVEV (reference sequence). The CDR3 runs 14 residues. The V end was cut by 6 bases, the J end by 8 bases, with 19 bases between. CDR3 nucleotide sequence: TGTGCCAGCAGACCAGGGTTGGCGAATAAGGAAGCTTTCTTT. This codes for CASRPGLANKEAFF.

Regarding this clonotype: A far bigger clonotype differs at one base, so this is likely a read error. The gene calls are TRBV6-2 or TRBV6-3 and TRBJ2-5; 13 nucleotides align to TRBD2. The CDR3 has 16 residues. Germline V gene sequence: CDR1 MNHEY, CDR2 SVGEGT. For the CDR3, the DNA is TGTACCAGCAGTATTACTAGGACTAGCGGGAGCGAGACCCAGTACTTC. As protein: CTSSITRTSGSETQYF.

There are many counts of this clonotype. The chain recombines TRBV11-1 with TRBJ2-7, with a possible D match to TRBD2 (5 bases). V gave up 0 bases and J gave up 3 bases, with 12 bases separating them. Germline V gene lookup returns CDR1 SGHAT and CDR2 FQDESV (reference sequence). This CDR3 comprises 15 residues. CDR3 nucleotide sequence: TGTGCCAGCAGCTTAGCGCTCCCGGGGATCTACGAGCAGTACTTC. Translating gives CASSLALPGIYEQYF.

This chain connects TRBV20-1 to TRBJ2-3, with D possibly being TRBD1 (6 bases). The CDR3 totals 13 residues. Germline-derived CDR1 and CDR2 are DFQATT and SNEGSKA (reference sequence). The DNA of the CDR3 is TGCAGCATCACACTCGGACAGCCCGATACGCAGTATTTT. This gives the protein CSITLGQPDTQYF.

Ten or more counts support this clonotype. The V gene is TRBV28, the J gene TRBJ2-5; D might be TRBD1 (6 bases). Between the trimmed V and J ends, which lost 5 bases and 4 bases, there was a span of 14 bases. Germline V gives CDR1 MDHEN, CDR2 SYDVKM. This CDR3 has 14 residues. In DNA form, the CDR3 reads TGTGCCAGCAGTCACACAGGGAATCGAGAGACCCAGTACTTC. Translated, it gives CASSHTGNRETQYF. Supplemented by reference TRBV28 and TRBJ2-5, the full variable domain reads DVKVTQSSRYLVKRTGEKVFLECVQDMDHENMFWYRQDPGLGLRLIYFSYDVKMKEKGDIPEGYSVSREKKERFSLILESASTNQTSMYLCASSHTGNRETQYFGPGTRLLVL.

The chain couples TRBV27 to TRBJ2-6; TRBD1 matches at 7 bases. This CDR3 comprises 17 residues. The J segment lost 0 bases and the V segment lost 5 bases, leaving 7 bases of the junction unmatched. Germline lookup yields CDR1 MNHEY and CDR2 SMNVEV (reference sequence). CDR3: CASSKIQGSSGANVLTF. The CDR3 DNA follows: TGTGCCAGCAGTAAAATACAGGGGAGCTCTGGGGCCAACGTCCTGACTTTC.

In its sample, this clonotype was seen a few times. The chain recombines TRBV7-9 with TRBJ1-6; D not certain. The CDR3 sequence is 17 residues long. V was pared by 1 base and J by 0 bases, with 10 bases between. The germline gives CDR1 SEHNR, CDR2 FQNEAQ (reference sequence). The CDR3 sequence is CASSLDGDLSYNSPLHF. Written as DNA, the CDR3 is TGTGCCAGCAGCTTAGATGGGGATCTCTCCTATAATTCACCCCTCCACTTT.

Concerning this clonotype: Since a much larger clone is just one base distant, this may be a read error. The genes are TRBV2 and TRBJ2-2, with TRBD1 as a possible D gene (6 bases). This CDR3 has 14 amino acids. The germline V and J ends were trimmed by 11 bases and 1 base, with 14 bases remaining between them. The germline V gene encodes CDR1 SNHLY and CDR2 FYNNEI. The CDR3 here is CASTGSVNTGELFF. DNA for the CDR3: TGTGCCTCCACAGGGAGCGTGAACACCGGGGAGCTGTTTTTT.

CDR3 sequence (DNA): TGCGCCAGCAGCTTTTTCACCGGGACCCAAAGGCGGGGCACCGGGGAGCTGTTTTTT. Translating gives CASSFFTGTQRRGTGELFF. The chain has TRBV5-1 and TRBJ2-2; D may be TRBD2 (6 bases). With 2 bases removed from V and 4 bases from J, the gap between germline ends came to 24 bases. Germline V gene lookup returns CDR1 SGHRS and CDR2 YFSETQ. The CDR3 consists of 19 residues.

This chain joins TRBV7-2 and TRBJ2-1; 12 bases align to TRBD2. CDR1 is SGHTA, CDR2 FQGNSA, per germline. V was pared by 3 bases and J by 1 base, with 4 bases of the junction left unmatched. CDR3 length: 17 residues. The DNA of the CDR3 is TGTGCCAGCAGCTTTACCGGGACTAGCGGGTCCTACAATGAGCAGTTCTTC. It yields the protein CASSFTGTSGSYNEQFF.

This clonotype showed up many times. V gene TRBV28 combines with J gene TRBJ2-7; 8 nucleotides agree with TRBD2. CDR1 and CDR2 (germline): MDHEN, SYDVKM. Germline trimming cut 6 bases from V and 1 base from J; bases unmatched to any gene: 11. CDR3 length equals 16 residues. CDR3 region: CASSPASSGPSYEQYF. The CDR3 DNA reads TGTGCCAGCAGCCCCGCGTCTAGCGGGCCTTCCTACGAGCAGTACTTC.

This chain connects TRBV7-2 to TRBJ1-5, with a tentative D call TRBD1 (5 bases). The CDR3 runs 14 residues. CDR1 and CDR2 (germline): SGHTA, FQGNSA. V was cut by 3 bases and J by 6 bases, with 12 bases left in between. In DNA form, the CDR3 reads TGTGCCAGCAGCTTCAGGGAGACGGGTCAGCCCCAGCATTTT. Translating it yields CASSFRETGQPQHF.

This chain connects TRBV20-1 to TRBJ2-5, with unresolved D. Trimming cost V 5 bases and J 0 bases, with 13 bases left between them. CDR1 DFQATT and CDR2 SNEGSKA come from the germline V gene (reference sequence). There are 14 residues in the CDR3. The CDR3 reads CSAFRTYNQETQYF. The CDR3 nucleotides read TGCAGTGCTTTTAGGACGTATAACCAAGAGACCCAGTACTTC.

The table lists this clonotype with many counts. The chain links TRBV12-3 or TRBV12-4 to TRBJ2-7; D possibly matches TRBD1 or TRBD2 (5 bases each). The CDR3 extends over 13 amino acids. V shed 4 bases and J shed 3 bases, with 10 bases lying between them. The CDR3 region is CASSWGPYYEQYF. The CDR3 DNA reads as TGTGCCAGCAGTTGGGGACCGTACTACGAGCAGTACTTC.

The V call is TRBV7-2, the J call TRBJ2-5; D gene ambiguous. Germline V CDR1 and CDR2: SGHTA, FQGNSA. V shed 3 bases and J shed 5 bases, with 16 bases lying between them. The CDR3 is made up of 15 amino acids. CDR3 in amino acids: CASSLDKPHRETQYF. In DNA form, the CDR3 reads TGTGCCAGCAGCTTGGATAAGCCCCATCGCGAGACCCAGTACTTC.

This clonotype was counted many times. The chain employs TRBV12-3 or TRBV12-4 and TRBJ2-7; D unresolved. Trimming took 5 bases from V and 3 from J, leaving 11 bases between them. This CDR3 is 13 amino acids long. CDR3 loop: CASSLNGYYEQYF. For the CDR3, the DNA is TGTGCCAGCAGTCTAAACGGGTACTACGAGCAGTACTTC.

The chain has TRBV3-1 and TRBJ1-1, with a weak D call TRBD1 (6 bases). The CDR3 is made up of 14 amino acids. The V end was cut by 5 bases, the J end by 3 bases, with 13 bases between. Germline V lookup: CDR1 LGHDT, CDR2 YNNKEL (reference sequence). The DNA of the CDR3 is TGTGCCAGCAGCAAAGGGACATCTTACACTGAAGCTTTCTTT. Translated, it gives CASSKGTSYTEAFF.

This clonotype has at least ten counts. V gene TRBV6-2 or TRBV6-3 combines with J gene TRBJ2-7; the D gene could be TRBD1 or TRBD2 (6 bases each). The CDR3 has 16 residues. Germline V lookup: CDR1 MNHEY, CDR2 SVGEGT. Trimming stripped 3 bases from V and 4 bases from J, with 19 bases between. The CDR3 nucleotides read TGTGCCAGCAGTTATTCCGGGAGAGGGGGTGGGTACGAGCAGTACTTC. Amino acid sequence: CASSYSGRGGGYEQYF.